The T cell receptor beta chain under discussion was sequenced for a study of T cell responses to AZD1222 COVID-19 vaccine. Germline CDR1 and CDR2: SGHDN and FVKESK. The CDR3 has 14 amino acids. V shed 3 bases and J shed 1 base, with 9 bases lying between them. The protocol was immunoSEQ multiplex PCR, while the TCRdb copy is restricted to in-frame clones and leaves out a portion. The sample yields about 160,000 clones, around nine tenths seen once. The starting material was peripheral blood, obtained 28 days after the second AZD1222 dose. The chain joins TRBV14 to TRBJ1-1; D ambiguous. This sequence was found in an adult who received the AZD1222 COVID-19 vaccine. In DNA, the CDR3 is TGTGCCAGCAGCCAGGAAACAAGGAACACTGAAGCTTTCTTT. Encoded protein: CASSQETRNTEAFF.